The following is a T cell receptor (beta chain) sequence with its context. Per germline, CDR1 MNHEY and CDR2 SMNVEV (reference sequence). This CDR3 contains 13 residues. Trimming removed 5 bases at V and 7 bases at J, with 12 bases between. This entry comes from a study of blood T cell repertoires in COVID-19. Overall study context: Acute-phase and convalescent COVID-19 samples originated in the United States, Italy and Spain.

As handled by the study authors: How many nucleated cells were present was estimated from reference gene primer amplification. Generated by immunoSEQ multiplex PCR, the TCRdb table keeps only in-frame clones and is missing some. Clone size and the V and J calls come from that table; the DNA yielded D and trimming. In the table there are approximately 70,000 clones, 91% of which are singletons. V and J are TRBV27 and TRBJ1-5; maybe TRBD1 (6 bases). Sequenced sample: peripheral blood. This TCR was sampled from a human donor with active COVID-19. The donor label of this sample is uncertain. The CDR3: CASSLQTGQPQHF. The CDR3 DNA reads TGTGCCAGCAGTCTCCAAACAGGGCAGCCCCAGCATTTT.